These T cell receptor beta chains were read from a single sample in a study of monozygotic twins with cystic fibrosis. The data were produced by immunoSEQ multiplex PCR, yet TCRdb's version contains in-frame clones alone and is incomplete. The sample consists of about 25,000 clones, 90% of them appearing once. The sequenced sample consisted of blood. The receptors here all came from a girl aged 2-9 years with cystic fibrosis. CDR3s include the opening cysteine and the closing phenylalanine or tryptophan. A D gene is named only where the DNA matches it firmly.

D gene,J gene,V gene,CDR3 protein,CDR3 DNA
-,TRBJ1-1,TRBV9,CASSVANTINTEAFF,TGTGCCAGCAGCGTAGCCAACACGATTAACACTGAAGCTTTCTTT
TRBD1,TRBJ1-5,TRBV5-1,CASIVRGSGNQPQHF,TGCGCCAGCATTGTCAGGGGGTCGGGCAATCAGCCCCAGCATTTT
-,TRBJ2-7,TRBV5-1,CASSLKATADPYEQYF,TGCGCCAGCAGCTTGAAGGCAACAGCAGATCCCTACGAGCAGTACTTC
-,TRBJ2-7,TRBV27,CASGDSGTATYEQYF,TGTGCCAGCGGGGACTCCGGGACAGCCACCTACGAGCAGTACTTC
TRBD2,TRBJ2-3,TRBV7-2,CASILAAGGIDTQYF,TGTGCCAGCATCCTCGCGGCGGGGGGTATAGATACGCAGTATTTT
-,TRBJ2-2,TRBV5-1,CASSSLEANTGELFF,TGCGCCAGCAGCTCGCTGGAAGCGAACACCGGGGAGCTGTTTTTT
TRBD2,TRBJ2-5,TRBV7-3,CASSLWGGETQYF,TGTGCCAGCAGCTTATGGGGGGGAGAGACCCAGTACTTC
TRBD1,TRBJ1-4,TRBV5-1,CASSIGTAYTDEKLFF,TGCGCCAGCAGCATCGGGACAGCCTACACTGATGAAAAACTGTTTTTT
TRBD1,TRBJ1-1,TRBV19,CASSIDTGDLRRSEAFF,TGTGCCAGTAGTATAGACACAGGGGACCTACGTCGTTCTGAAGCTTTCTTT
TRBD1,TRBJ1-5,TRBV6-1,CASSERGQDRLNQPQHF,TGTGCCAGCAGTGAAAGGGGACAGGATCGCCTCAATCAGCCCCAGCATTTT
TRBD2,TRBJ2-1,TRBV7-2,CASSLAGGINEQFF,TGTGCCAGCAGCCTAGCGGGGGGTATAAATGAGCAGTTCTTC
TRBD2,TRBJ2-7,TRBV7-7,CASSLGRGSYEQYF,TGTGCCAGCAGCTTGGGGAGGGGATCCTACGAGCAGTACTTC
-,TRBJ2-5,TRBV27,CASSLSSATGEETQYF,TGTGCCAGCAGTTTATCGTCTGCAACCGGGGAAGAGACCCAGTACTTC
-,TRBJ1-4,TRBV5-1,CASSLFRGPNEKLFF,TGCGCCAGCAGCTTGTTCAGGGGACCTAATGAAAAACTGTTTTTT
-,TRBJ1-3,TRBV6-1,CASSEQAPFGNTIYF,TGTGCCAGCAGTGAACAGGCCCCCTTTGGAAACACCATATATTTT
-,TRBJ2-7,TRBV7-2,CASSFTETYEQYF,TGTGCCAGCAGCTTTACTGAAACCTACGAGCAGTACTTC
TRBD2,TRBJ2-3,TRBV5-1,CASSLERSSGGDLSTDTQYF,TGCGCCAGCAGCTTGGAGCGCTCTAGCGGGGGGGACCTTAGCACAGATACGCAGTATTTT